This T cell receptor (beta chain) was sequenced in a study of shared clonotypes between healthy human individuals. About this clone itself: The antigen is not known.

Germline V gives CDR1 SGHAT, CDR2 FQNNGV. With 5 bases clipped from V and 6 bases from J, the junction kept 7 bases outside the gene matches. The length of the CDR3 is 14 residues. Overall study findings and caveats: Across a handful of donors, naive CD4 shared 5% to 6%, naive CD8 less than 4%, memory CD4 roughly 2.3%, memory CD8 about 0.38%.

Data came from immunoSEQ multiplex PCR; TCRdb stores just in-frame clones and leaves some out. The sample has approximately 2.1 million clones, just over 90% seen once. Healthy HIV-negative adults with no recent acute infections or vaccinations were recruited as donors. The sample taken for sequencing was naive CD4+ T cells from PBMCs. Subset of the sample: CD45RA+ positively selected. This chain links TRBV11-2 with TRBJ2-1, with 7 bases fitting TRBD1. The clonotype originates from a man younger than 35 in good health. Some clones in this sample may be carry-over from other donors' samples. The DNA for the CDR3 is TGTGCCAGCAGCCGACTAACAGGGGCCAATGAGCAGTTCTTC. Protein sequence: CASSRLTGANEQFF.